What follows are 12 T cell receptor beta chains derived from one specimen sequenced in a study of T cell changes during pregnancy in multiple sclerosis. Libraries were prepared by immunoSEQ multiplex PCR; TCRdb keeps only in-frame clonotypes and omits some of them. The profile covers 80,000 to 95,000 clones, with more than 90% appearing a single time and about 1% taken by the ten largest. The starting material was peripheral blood, obtained in the second trimester of pregnancy. These receptors were taken from a female donor with multiple sclerosis, enrolled in a pregnancy study.

The J gene is TRBJ1-2, the V gene TRBV18; D remains unclear. The CDR3 runs 17 residues. CDR1 and CDR2 (germline): KGHSH, LQKENI. Trimming cost V 4 bases and J 1 base, with 19 bases left between them. As DNA, the CDR3 is TGTGCCAGCTCACAAGCCATGGGAGGAAGTCGTAACTATGGCTACACCTTC. This gives the protein CASSQAMGGSRNYGYTF.

J is TRBJ2-7 and V is TRBV7-9, with 16 bases lining up with TRBD2. CDR1 SEHNR and CDR2 FQNEAQ come from the germline V gene (reference sequence). The J segment lost 1 base and the V segment lost 5 bases, leaving 11 bases of the junction unmatched. The CDR3 length is 19 residues. The CDR3 loop is CASSAETGLAGGGSYEQYF. CDR3 bases: TGTGCCAGCAGCGCCGAAACGGGACTAGCGGGAGGGGGGTCCTACGAGCAGTACTTC.

The chain is built from TRBV6-5 and TRBJ2-7; 8 nucleotides agree with TRBD1. V trimming: 8 bases; J trimming: 3 bases; junction bases outside the gene matches: 6. Germline CDR1 and CDR2: MNHEY and SVGAGI. CDR3 length: 13 residues. The CDR3 DNA sequence: TGTGCCAGCGGACAGGGTTGGAGCTACGAGCAGTACTTC. Translation gives CASGQGWSYEQYF.

The chain combines TRBV2 with TRBJ2-5; 8 nucleotides match TRBD1. V gave up 5 bases and J gave up 2 bases; unmatched junction bases: 7. There are 15 residues in the CDR3. Germline V gene lookup returns CDR1 SNHLY and CDR2 FYNNEI. The DNA of the CDR3 is TGTGCCAGCAGTCAGCAGGGGGCGAAGCAAGAGACCCAGTACTTC. As protein: CASSQQGAKQETQYF.

CDR3 coding DNA: TGTGCCACCGAAATGGAGAGCTCCTACAATGAGCAGTTCTTC. Encoded protein: CATEMESSYNEQFF. J is TRBJ2-1 and V is TRBV15; D gene unclear. V shed 8 bases and J shed 0 bases, with 11 bases lying between them. The CDR3 is made up of 14 amino acids. Germline CDR1 and CDR2: LNHNV and YYDKDF (reference sequence).

The V call is TRBV7-9, the J call TRBJ1-2; D call uncertain. The CDR3 is 13 residues long. Between the trimmed V and J ends, which lost 5 bases and 0 bases, there was a span of 7 bases. CDR1 is SEHNR, CDR2 FQNEAQ, per germline (reference sequence). CDR3 amino acids: CASSKETNYGYTF. CDR3 coding DNA: TGTGCCAGCAGCAAGGAGACTAACTATGGCTACACCTTC.

This chain connects TRBV5-1 to TRBJ2-2; possibly TRBD2 for D (6 bases). In germline, CDR1 is SGHRS, CDR2 YFSETQ. The V gene lost 4 bases and the J gene lost 4 bases, with 8 bases spanning the gap. The CDR3 spans 13 residues. This CDR3 reads CASSGGPTGELFF. The CDR3 nucleotides are TGCGCCAGCAGCGGAGGGCCCACCGGGGAGCTGTTTTTT.

The chain uses TRBV10-1 and TRBJ1-2; 7 bases are a match to TRBD1. The CDR3 contains 17 residues. CDR1 is WNHNN, CDR2 SYGVQD, per germline (reference sequence). With V trimmed by 4 bases and J by 8 bases, 19 bases remained unmatched. The CDR3 region has the DNA TGCGCCAGCAGTGGCCCTGACCGGGACAGAGGGATTTCGGGCTACACCTTC. Protein: CASSGPDRDRGISGYTF.

The chain links TRBV6-5 to TRBJ2-7; D possibly corresponds to TRBD2 (6 bases). The V end was cut by 0 bases, the J end by 2 bases, with 11 bases between. The V gene's germline CDR1 is MNHEY and CDR2 SVGAGI. CDR3 length equals 15 residues. The CDR3: CASSYSRLAPYEQYF. The CDR3 DNA sequence: TGTGCCAGCAGTTACTCGAGGCTAGCGCCCTACGAGCAGTACTTC.

V and J are TRBV28 and TRBJ2-1; TRBD1 aligns across 7 bases. This CDR3 is built from 13 residues. Germline V CDR1 and CDR2: MDHEN, SYDVKM. J lost 8 bases, V lost 8 bases, and 9 bases had no gene match. The CDR3 nucleotides read TGTGCCAGCGGGGAACGACAGGGCTATGAGCAGTTCTTC. Amino acids: CASGERQGYEQFF.

This clone was picked up one time. J is TRBJ2-7 and V is TRBV11-2, with D possibly matching TRBD1 (6 bases). Trimming took off 5 bases at V and 10 bases at J, with 12 bases between the two ends. In germline, CDR1 is SGHAT, CDR2 FQNNGV. The CDR3 covers 11 residues. DNA of the CDR3: TGTGCCAGCAGCCTCGGGGACACTCAGTACTTC. This codes for CASSLGDTQYF.

V usage is TRBV1 and J usage is TRBJ1-1. TRBV1 represents a pseudogene. The CDR3 is 14 residues long. The CDR3 protein is CTSSHPRAGTEAFF. The CDR3 nucleotides are TGCACCAGCAGCCACCCAAGGGCGGGTACTGAAGCTTTCTTT.